Shown below are 4 T cell receptor beta chains from a single sample sequenced in a study of immune evolution from preneoplasia to lung adenocarcinoma. Measured with immunoSEQ multiplex PCR; TCRdb has only the in-frame clones, and not every one. The sample consists of approximately 15,000 clones, approximately 85% of them appearing once. The sample was FFPE lung adenocarcinoma in situ tissue. Receptors were obtained from a donor at least 70 years old with lung adenocarcinoma.

The V gene is TRBV7-2, the J gene TRBJ2-3; D gene ambiguous. The length of the CDR3 is 13 residues. Germline CDR1 reads SGHTA; CDR2 reads FQGNSA. V lost 4 bases, J lost 3 bases, and 8 bases lay in between. CDR3 sequence: CASSSPGTDTQYF. CDR3 sequence (DNA): TGTGCCAGCAGCTCACCTGGTACAGATACGCAGTATTTT.

The CDR3 DNA sequence: TGTGCCAGCAGCTGGCGGGGGCAAGAGACCCAGTACTTC. Its translation is CASSWRGQETQYF. This chain joins TRBV2 and TRBJ2-5; TRBD2 matches at 7 bases. Germline CDR1 reads SNHLY; CDR2 reads FYNNEI. The CDR3 sequence is 13 residues long. The junction had 3 bases not matched to a gene; V was cut back by 6 bases and J by 2 bases. The variable domain in full, with the rest retrieved from reference TRBV2 and TRBJ2-5, is EPEVTQTPSHQVTQMGQEVILRCVPISNHLYFYWYRQILGQKVEFLVSFYNNEISEKSEIFDDQFSVERPDGSNFTLKIRSTKLEDSAMYFCASSWRGQETQYFGPGTRLLVL.

This chain links TRBV7-2 with TRBJ2-5; 10 bases map to TRBD1. The CDR3 sequence is 15 residues long. CDR1 and CDR2 from the germline V gene are SGHTA and FQGNSA. The V segment lost 7 bases and the J segment 2 bases; nucleotides outside the gene matches: 7. The CDR3: CASNPGTGVQETQYF. The CDR3 coding sequence is TGTGCCAGCAACCCGGGGACAGGGGTACAAGAGACCCAGTACTTC. Full variable domain (outside the CDR3, taken from reference TRBV7-2 and TRBJ2-5): GAGVSQSPSNKVTEKGKDVELRCDPISGHTALYWYRQSLGQGLEFLIYFQGNSAPDKSGLPSDRFSAERTGGSVSTLTIQRTQQEDSAVYLCASNPGTGVQETQYFGPGTRLLVL.

The chain combines TRBV6-6 with TRBJ2-7, with 7 nucleotides matching TRBD1. Trimming at V came to 10 bases and at J to 3 bases, leaving 6 bases not matched to a gene. The germline gives CDR1 MNHNY, CDR2 SVGAGI (reference sequence). The CDR3 is made up of 12 amino acids. The CDR3 region has the DNA TGTGCCATTGGACAGGTCGACTACGAGCAGTACTTC. This gives the protein CAIGQVDYEQYF.